This T cell receptor (beta chain) was identified during a study of T cell changes during pregnancy in multiple sclerosis. Method: immunoSEQ multiplex PCR; TCRdb's copy keeps in-frame clones and lacks some. The repertoire holds under 95,000 clones, with over 80% as singletons. Germline trimming cut 1 base from V and 6 bases from J; bases unmatched to any gene: 7. Per germline, CDR1 MNHEY and CDR2 SMNVEV (reference sequence). This CDR3 has 16 residues. This chain links TRBV27 with TRBJ1-4; 8 nucleotides align to TRBD1. The sample in question was peripheral blood, obtained after pregnancy. The sequence was obtained from a female donor with multiple sclerosis, enrolled in a pregnancy study. DNA of the CDR3: TGTGCCAGCAGTTTATGGGGCAGGGGGCGCCATGAAAAACTGTTTTTT. Amino acids: CASSLWGRGRHEKLFF.